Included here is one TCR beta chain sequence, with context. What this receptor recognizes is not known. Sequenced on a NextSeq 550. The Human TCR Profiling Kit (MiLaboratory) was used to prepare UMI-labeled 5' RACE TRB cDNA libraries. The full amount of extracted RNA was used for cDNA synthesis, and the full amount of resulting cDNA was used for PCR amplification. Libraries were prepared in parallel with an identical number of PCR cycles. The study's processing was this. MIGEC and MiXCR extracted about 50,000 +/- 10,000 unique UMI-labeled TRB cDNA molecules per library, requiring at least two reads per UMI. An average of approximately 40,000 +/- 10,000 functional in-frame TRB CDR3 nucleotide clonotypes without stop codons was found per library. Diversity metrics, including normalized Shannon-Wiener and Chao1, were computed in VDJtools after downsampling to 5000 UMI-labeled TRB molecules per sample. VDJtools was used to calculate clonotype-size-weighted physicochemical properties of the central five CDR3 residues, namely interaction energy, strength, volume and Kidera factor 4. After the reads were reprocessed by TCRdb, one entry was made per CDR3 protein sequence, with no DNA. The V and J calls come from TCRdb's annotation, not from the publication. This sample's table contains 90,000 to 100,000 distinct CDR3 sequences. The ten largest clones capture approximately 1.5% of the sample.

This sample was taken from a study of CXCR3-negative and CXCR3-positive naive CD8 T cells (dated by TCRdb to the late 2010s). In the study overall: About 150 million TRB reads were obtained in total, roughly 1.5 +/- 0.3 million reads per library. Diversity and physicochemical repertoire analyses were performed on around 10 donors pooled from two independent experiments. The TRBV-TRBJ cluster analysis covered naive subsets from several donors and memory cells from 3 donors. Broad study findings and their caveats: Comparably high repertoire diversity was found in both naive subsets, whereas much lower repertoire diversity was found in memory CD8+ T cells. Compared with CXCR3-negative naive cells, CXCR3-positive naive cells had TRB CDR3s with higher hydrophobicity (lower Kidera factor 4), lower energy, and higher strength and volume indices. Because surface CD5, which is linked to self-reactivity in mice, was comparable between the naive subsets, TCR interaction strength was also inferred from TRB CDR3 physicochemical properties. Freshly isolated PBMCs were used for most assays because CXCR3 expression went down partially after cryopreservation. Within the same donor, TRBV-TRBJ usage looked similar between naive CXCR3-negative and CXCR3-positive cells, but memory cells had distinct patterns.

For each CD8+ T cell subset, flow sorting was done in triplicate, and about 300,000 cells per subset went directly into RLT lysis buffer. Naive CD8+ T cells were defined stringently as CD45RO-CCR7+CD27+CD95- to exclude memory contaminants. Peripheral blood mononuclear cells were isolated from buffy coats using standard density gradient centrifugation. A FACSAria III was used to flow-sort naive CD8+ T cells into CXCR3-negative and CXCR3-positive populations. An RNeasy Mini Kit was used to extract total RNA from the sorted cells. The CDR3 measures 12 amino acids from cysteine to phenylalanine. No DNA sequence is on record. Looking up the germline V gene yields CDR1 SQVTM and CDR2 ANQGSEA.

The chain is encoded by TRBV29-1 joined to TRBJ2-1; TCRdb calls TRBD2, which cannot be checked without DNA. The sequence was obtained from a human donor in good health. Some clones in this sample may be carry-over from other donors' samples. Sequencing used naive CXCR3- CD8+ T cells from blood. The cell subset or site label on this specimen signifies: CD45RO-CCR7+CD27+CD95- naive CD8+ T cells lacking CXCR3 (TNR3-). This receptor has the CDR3 CSSRWEGNEQFF.